This T cell receptor beta chain is from a study of cytomegalovirus exposure and HLA in healthy donors. Findings and caveats of the study: In a later analysis, HLA-associated beta chains showed higher expansion and lower generation probabilities than comparable chains.

The CDR3 is 15 amino acids. Looked up from germline, CDR1 is SNHLY and CDR2 is FYNNEI. The ends were cut back, 0 bases at V and 7 bases at J, with 12 bases in the middle. Remarks on this clone: The target antigen is unknown.

A multiplex PCR was run with 60 Vbeta primers and 13 Jbeta primers. Sequencing used immunoSEQ multiplex PCR; TCRdb keeps in-frame clones, though not all of them. Of some 200,000 clones listed, 85% to 90% are singletons. The receptor comes from a woman under 30 in good health and CMV-seronegative. Sequencing was performed on PBMCs. The chain links TRBV2 to TRBJ1-4; D remains unclear. CDR3 region: CASSEAARVREKLFF. The CDR3 nucleotides are TGTGCCAGCAGTGAAGCCGCGAGGGTTCGTGAAAAACTGTTTTTT.